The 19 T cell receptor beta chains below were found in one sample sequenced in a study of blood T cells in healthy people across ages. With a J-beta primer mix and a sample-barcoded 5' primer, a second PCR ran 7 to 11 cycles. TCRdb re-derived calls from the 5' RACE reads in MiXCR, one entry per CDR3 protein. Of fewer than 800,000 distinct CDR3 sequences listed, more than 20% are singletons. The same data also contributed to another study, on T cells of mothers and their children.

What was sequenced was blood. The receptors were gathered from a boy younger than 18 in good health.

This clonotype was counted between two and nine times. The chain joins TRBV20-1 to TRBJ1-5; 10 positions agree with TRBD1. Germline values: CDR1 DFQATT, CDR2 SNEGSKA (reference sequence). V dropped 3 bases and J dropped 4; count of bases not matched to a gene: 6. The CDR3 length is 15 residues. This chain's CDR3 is CSASPGQGKNQPQHF. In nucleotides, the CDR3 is TGCAGTGCTAGCCCGGGACAGGGGAAAAATCAGCCCCAGCATTTT.

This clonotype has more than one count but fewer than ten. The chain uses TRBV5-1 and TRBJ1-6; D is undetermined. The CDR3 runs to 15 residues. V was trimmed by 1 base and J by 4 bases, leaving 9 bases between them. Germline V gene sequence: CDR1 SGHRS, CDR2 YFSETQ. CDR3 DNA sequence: TGCGCCAGCAGCTTGACGACGGGATATAATTCACCCCTCCACTTT. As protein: CASSLTTGYNSPLHF.

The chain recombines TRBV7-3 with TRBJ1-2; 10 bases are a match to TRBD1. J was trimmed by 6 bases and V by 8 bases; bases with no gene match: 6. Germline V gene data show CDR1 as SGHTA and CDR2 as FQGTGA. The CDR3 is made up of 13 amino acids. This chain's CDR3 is CASGWGQGNGYTF. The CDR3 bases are TGTGCCAGCGGCTGGGGACAGGGGAATGGCTACACCTTC.

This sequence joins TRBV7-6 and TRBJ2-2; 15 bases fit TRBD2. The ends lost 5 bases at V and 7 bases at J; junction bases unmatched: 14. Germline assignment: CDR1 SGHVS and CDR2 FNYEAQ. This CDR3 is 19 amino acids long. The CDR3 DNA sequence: TGTGCCAGCAGCCCAGTCCCGGGACTAGCGGGAGGCAAGCACGGGGAGCTGTTTTTT. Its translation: CASSPVPGLAGGKHGELFF.

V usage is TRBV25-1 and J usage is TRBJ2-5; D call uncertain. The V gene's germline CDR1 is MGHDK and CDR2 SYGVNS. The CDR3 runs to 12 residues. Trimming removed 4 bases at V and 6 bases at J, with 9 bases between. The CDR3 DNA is TGTGCCAGCAGTGGGCTCGCGAAGACCCAGTACTTC. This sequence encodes CASSGLAKTQYF.

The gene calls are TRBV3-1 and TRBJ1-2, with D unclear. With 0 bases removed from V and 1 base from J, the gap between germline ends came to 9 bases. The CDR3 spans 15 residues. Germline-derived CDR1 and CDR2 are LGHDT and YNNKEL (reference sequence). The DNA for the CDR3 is TGTGCCAGCAGCCAAGATCTTAACAGTAACTATGGCTACACCTTC. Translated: CASSQDLNSNYGYTF.

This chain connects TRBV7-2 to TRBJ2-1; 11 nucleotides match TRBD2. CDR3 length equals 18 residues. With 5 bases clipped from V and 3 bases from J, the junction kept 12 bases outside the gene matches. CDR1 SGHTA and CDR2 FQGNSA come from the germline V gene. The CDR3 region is CASSPAPRLAGNYNEQFF. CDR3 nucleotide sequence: TGTGCCAGCAGCCCCGCGCCGCGACTAGCGGGAAACTACAATGAGCAGTTCTTC.

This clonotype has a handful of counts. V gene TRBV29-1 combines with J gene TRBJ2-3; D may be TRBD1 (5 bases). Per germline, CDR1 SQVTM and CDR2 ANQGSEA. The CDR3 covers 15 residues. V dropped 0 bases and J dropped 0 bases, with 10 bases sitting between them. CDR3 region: CSVEDRGSSTDTQYF. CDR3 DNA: TGCAGCGTTGAAGATAGGGGATCTAGCACAGATACGCAGTATTTT.

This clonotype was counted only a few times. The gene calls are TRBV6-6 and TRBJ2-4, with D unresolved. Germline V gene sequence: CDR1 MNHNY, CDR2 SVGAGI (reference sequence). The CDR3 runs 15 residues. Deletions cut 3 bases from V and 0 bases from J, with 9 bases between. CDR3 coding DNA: TGTGCCAGCAGTTATCCGATACTAGCCAAAAACATTCAGTACTTC. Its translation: CASSYPILAKNIQYF.

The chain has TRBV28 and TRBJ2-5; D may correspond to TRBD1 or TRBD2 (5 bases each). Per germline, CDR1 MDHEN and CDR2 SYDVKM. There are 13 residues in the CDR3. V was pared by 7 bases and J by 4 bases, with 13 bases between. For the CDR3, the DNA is TGTGCCAGCACCCCCGGGGCTCTAGAGACCCAGTACTTC. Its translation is CASTPGALETQYF.

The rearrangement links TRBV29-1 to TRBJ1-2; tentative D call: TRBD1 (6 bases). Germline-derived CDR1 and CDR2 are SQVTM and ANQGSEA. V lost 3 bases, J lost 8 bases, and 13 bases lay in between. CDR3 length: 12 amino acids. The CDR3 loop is CSVESAGDGYTF. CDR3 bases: TGCAGCGTTGAGTCGGCAGGGGACGGCTACACCTTC.

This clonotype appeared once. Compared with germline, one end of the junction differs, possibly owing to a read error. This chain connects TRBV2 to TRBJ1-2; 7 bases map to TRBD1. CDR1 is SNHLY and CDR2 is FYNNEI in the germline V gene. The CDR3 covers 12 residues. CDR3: CASVVPGQPLPF. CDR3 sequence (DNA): TGTGCCAGCGTGGTTCCGGGACAGCCTTTGCCCTTC.

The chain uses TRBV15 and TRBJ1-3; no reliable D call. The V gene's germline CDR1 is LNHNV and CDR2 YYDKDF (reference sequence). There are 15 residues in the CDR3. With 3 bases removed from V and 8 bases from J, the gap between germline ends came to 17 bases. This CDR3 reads CATSSAGSLRDTIYF. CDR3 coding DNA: TGTGCCACCAGCAGTGCGGGATCCTTGAGGGACACCATATATTTT.

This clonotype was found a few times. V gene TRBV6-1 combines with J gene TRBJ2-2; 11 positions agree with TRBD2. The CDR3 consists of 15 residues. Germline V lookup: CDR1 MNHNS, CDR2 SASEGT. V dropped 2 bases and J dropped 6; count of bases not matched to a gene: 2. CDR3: CASSEPGLAAGELFF. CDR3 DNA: TGTGCCAGCAGTGAACCGGGACTAGCGGCCGGGGAGCTGTTTTTT.

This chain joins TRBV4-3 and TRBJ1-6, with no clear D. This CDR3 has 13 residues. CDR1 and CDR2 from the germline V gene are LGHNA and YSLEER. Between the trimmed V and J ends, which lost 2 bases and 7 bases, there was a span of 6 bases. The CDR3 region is CASSQSENSPLHF. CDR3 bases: TGCGCCAGCAGCCAATCTGAGAATTCACCCCTCCACTTT.

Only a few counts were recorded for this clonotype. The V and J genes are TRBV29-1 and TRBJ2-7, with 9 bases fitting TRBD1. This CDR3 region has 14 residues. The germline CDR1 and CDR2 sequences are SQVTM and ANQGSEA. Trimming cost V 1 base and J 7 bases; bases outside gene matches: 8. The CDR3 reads CSVEGTGGSGEQYF. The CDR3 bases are TGCAGCGTTGAAGGAACAGGGGGCTCAGGTGAGCAGTACTTC.

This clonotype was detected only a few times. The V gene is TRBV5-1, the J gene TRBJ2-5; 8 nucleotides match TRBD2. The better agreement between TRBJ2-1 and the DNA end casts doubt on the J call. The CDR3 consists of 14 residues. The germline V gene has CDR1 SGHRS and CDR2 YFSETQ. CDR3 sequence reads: CSSATGSGTDEQFF. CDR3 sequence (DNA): TGCTCCTCAGCTACTGGTAGCGGGACGGATGAGCAGTTCTTC.

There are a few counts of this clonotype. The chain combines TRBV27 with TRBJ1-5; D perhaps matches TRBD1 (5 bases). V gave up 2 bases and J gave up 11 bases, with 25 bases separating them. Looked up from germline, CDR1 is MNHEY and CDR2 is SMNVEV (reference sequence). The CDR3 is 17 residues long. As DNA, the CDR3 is TGTGCCAGCAGTTTAATCGGGGGGAACGAGCTGGGAGGGGCCCAGCATTTT. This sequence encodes CASSLIGGNELGGAQHF.

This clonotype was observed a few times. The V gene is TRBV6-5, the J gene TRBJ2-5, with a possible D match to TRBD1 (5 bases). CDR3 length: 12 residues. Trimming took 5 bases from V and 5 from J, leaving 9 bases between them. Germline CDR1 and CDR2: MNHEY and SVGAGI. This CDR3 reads CASSRGDETQYF. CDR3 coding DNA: TGTGCCAGCAGTAGGGGTGACGAGACCCAGTACTTC.